This T cell receptor beta chain derives from a study of shared clonotypes between healthy human individuals. Study background: Donor ages ranged 18 to 49 years: two women, a few men. Study conclusions and caveats: Rarefaction demonstrated incomplete sorted-subset sequencing despite large depth.

Clones were read by immunoSEQ multiplex PCR, and TCRdb kept only the in-frame ones, dropping some. The top ten clones hold around 0.47% of a sample with 1.5 million to 1.9 million clones, 95% to 99% of them seen once. Of note for this clone: As yet, its antigen is unknown.

Germline CDR1 is SQVTM and CDR2 is ANQGSEA. The CDR3 consists of 14 residues. J was trimmed by 5 bases and V by 4 bases; bases with no gene match: 8. The genes are TRBV29-1 and TRBJ2-1; 7 bases fit TRBD1. The clonotype comes from a man aged 25-45 years in good health. The specimen was naive CD4+ T cells sorted from blood. This sample's subset: CD45RA+ positively selected. CDR3 region: CSVARRQGDNEQFF. The CDR3 DNA reads TGCAGCGTTGCACGGCGGCAGGGGGACAATGAGCAGTTCTTC.